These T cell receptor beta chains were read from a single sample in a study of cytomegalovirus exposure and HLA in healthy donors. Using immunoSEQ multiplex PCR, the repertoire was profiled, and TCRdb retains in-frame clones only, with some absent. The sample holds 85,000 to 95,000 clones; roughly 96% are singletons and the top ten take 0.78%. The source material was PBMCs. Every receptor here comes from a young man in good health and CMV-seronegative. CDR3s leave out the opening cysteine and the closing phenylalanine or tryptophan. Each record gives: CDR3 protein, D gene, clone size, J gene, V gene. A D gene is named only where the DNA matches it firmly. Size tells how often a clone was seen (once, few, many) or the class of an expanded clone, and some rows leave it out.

ASRQAGDALYGYT	.	.	TRBJ1-2	TRBV6-6
ASSPYDRDRGPAGELF	TRBD1	.	TRBJ2-2	TRBV5-8
ASSPELDNEQF	.	.	TRBJ2-1	TRBV18
ASITTGGVAVNTGELF	TRBD1	.	TRBJ2-2	TRBV19
ASSSRTEGNEKLF	.	.	TRBJ1-4	TRBV5-5
ASSWRTSAEQY	TRBD2	.	TRBJ2-7	TRBV11-1
ASSYLAGAPTGELF	TRBD2	.	TRBJ2-2	TRBV6-5
ASSLLHTGTGELF	.	.	TRBJ2-2	TRBV27
SALRDSYNEQF	TRBD1	.	TRBJ2-1	TRBV29-1
ASSTLEISGNTIY	.	.	TRBJ1-3	TRBV11-3
ASSQWTGVNTEAF	.	once	TRBJ1-1	TRBV4-1
ASSLTGYNEQF	TRBD1	.	TRBJ2-1	TRBV27
ASSPERVRVNEQY	.	once	TRBJ2-7	TRBV7-3
ASSDPQLAGGPETYEQY	TRBD2	.	TRBJ2-7	TRBV9
ASSPQQGIQETQY	.	.	TRBJ2-5	TRBV18
ASSPGTSGRTDTQY	TRBD2	.	TRBJ2-3	TRBV28
ASKSGRTTDTQY	.	once	TRBJ2-3	TRBV7-8
ASSLPPSGVSGGYT	.	.	TRBJ1-2	TRBV28
ASSYRETYEQY	.	.	TRBJ2-7	TRBV6-5
AWSAGGNQPQH	.	.	TRBJ1-5	TRBV30
ASSTRVESYGYT	.	.	TRBJ1-2	TRBV19
ASQQGRYTEAF	TRBD1	.	TRBJ1-1	TRBV14
ASSQAYSVPVYYGYT	.	.	TRBJ1-2	TRBV4-3
ASSPLGASGEAQY	.	.	TRBJ2-5	TRBV6-5
ASSLNGGGGPQETQY	.	.	TRBJ2-5	TRBV7-3
ASSLGTSGRTTDTQY	TRBD2	.	TRBJ2-3	TRBV5-1
ASSLQGVETDTQY	TRBD1	once	TRBJ2-3	TRBV7-3
ASSAGTGKLWNYGYT	TRBD1	.	TRBJ1-2	TRBV25-1
ASREGTTGFYNEQF	TRBD2	.	TRBJ2-1	TRBV28
ASSLRGTGSGNTIY	.	.	TRBJ1-3	TRBV11-2
ASSSPPHETAYNEQF	.	.	TRBJ2-1	TRBV19
ASRKEGRYNEQF	.	.	TRBJ2-1	TRBV27
ASSAGTGHFSGANVLT	TRBD1	once	TRBJ2-6	TRBV7-6
ASSLALGSATGDTDTQY	.	.	TRBJ2-3	TRBV7-9
ASSLGYRGAANYGYT	TRBD1	.	TRBJ1-2	TRBV28
ASSLYERGGEETQY	.	few	TRBJ2-5	TRBV27
ASSLVLGLRYEQY	.	.	TRBJ2-7	TRBV5-1
ASSLTDLSGRGFLGTQY	.	.	TRBJ2-5	TRBV7-8
ASSRGTEETQY	.	.	TRBJ2-5	TRBV9
ASSWAGYNEKLF	.	once	TRBJ1-4	TRBV19
ASSSGGGRTDTQY	.	.	TRBJ2-3	TRBV9
ASSSTPNGGPATQY	.	.	TRBJ2-3	TRBV19
ASSASLQGTSLLGNTIY	TRBD1	.	TRBJ1-3	TRBV9
SYLPGLDEGNEQF	TRBD2	once	TRBJ2-1	TRBV29-1
AWRWGRPGGSAWGTEAF	TRBD1	.	TRBJ1-1	TRBV30
ASRETTGYSNQPQH	.	.	TRBJ1-5	TRBV28
ASSLIDEQF	.	.	TRBJ2-1	TRBV5-5
ASSLYGGGDRGYEQY	TRBD1	.	TRBJ2-7	TRBV28
ASSLMAGAGANTEQF	TRBD2	.	TRBJ2-1	TRBV11-3